The clone carrying this TCR beta chain appeared a few times. Its target is unknown. The data stem from a study of early T cells in non-severe SARS-CoV-2 infection. Overall study: Alpha and beta chains were unpaired, from unsorted whole-blood bulk RNA. General observations from the study: CD4 and private specificities were missed by VDJdb matching, which favored anti-spike CD8 responses.

Unique molecular identifiers were added to individual cDNA molecules. TCRdb fed the 5' RACE reads into MiXCR, producing one record per CDR3 protein. This table holds under 85,000 distinct CDR3 sequences, roughly 12% found once. This CDR3 region has 11 residues. Trimming stripped 3 bases from V and 9 bases from J, with 9 bases between. Germline V lookup: CDR1 DFQATT, CDR2 SNEGSKA (reference sequence). This clonotype originated in an adult who was a healthcare worker with PCR-confirmed SARS-CoV-2 infection or an uninfected control (not recorded which). The donor label of this sample is uncertain. Specimen: whole blood, collected at baseline. This rearrangement joins TRBV20-1 to TRBJ2-1, with D maybe TRBD2 (5 bases). The CDR3 sequence is CSASGDIEQFF. The DNA for the CDR3 is TGCAGTGCTAGCGGGGATATTGAGCAGTTCTTC.